This T cell receptor beta chain was recorded in a study of metastatic and nonmetastatic thyroid tumors. Looking at the study overall: Repertoires from malignant and benign thyroid patients were compared across blood and tumor or nodule tissue.

The sample holds many counts of this clone. The germline gene is not matched at one end of the junction; a read error may be the cause. Each patient came to thyroid surgery without any prior treatment (of any kind). The germline CDR1 and CDR2 sequences are LGHDT and YNNKEL (reference sequence). The length of the CDR3 is 13 residues. TCRdb redid the clone calls on the PCR reads using MiXCR. The table shows tens of thousands of clones, with roughly 12% occurring only once. The TCR originated in a female donor with papillary thyroid cancer or a benign thyroid nodule (not recorded which). Some clones in this sample may be carry-over from other donors' samples. The gene calls are TRBV3-1 and TRBJ2-7; D perhaps matches TRBD1 (6 bases). The sequenced material came from blood. The CDR3 loop reads CASSQGLKDRLNF. CDR3 coding DNA: TGTGCCAGCAGCCAAGGTCTGAAGGACAGACTCAACTTC.